The 14 T cell receptor beta chains below all came from one sample that was sequenced in a study of blood T cell repertoires in COVID-19. Assay used: immunoSEQ multiplex PCR; TCRdb lists only in-frame clones, some missing. The sample carries some 130,000 clones, roughly 80% recorded once. The sequenced sample consisted of peripheral blood. The receptors here all came from a woman aged 25 to 45 who had recovered from COVID-19.

The genes are TRBV6-5 and TRBJ2-7; D perhaps matches TRBD1 (6 bases). There are 14 residues in the CDR3. Trimming took 7 bases from V and 6 from J, leaving 19 bases between them. Germline loops: CDR1 MNHEY, CDR2 SVGAGI. Here the CDR3 reads CASTKTGPPSEQYF. The CDR3 DNA follows: TGTGCCAGCACCAAGACAGGCCCCCCTTCCGAGCAGTACTTC.

The chain is built from TRBV3-1 (or the pseudogene TRBV3-2) and TRBJ2-5; TRBD1 matches 10 bases. The ends lost 1 base at V and 5 bases at J; junction bases unmatched: 7. The CDR3 runs to 16 residues. Looked up from germline, CDR1 is LGHDT and CDR2 is YNNKEL (reference sequence). Here the CDR3 reads CASSQARQGAGETQYF. The CDR3 region has the DNA TGTGCCAGCAGCCAAGCCCGACAGGGGGCCGGGGAGACCCAGTACTTC.

The genes are TRBV7-9 and TRBJ1-4, with D possibly matching TRBD1 (5 bases). From germline, CDR1 is SEHNR and CDR2 FQNEAQ (reference sequence). With 5 bases removed from V and 3 bases from J, the gap between germline ends came to 13 bases. There are 15 residues in the CDR3. DNA of the CDR3: TGTGCCAGCAGCCCTGGGGCGGGAGCTAATGAAAAACTGTTTTTT. It encodes CASSPGAGANEKLFF.

The genes are TRBV14 and TRBJ1-2; 7 positions agree with TRBD1. After removal of 4 bases from V and 8 bases from J, the junction contained 7 bases not matched to a gene. The CDR3 contains 13 residues. Germline CDR1 reads SGHDN; CDR2 reads FVKESK. The CDR3 is CASSPVRGGGYTF. The CDR3 nucleotides are TGTGCCAGCAGCCCCGTTCGAGGGGGCGGCTACACCTTC.

This chain uses TRBV2 with TRBJ2-7; weak D call: TRBD2 (5 bases). CDR1 SNHLY and CDR2 FYNNEI come from the germline V gene. The length of the CDR3 is 13 residues. Trimming took 5 bases from V and 7 from J, leaving 15 bases between them. The CDR3 DNA reads as TGTGCCAGCAGTAGGACTCCCATCGGGGAGCAGTACTTC. Protein sequence: CASSRTPIGEQYF.

V usage is TRBV5-1 and J usage is TRBJ2-2; the D gene is possibly TRBD2 (6 bases). Germline V CDR1 and CDR2: SGHRS, YFSETQ. Trimming left V 0 bases short and J 1 base short, with 10 bases between. CDR3 size: 16 residues. The CDR3 sequence is CASSLVPGVNTGELFF. The CDR3, as DNA: TGCGCCAGCAGCTTGGTTCCGGGAGTGAACACCGGGGAGCTGTTTTTT.

This clone was observed a few times. The rearrangement links TRBV11-3 to TRBJ2-3; D gene unclear. Germline CDR1 reads SGHNT; CDR2 reads YENEEA. The CDR3 has 14 amino acids. Trimming removed 1 base at V and 2 bases at J, with 7 bases between. The CDR3 spells CASSLGAATDTQYF. In nucleotides, the CDR3 is TGTGCCAGCAGCTTAGGGGCAGCCACAGATACGCAGTATTTT.

CDR3 sequence (DNA): TGTGCCAGCAGCGCCGTGGCCAGTAATGGCTACACCTTC. This codes for CASSAVASNGYTF. The chain joins TRBV6-5 to TRBJ1-2; D uncertain. This CDR3 is built from 13 residues. CDR1 and CDR2 (germline): MNHEY, SVGAGI. Trimming took off 6 bases at V and 6 bases at J, with 14 bases between the two ends.

The V call is TRBV21-1, the J call TRBJ2-3; the DNA was not compared with TRBD1, the D call given in the table. TRBV21-1 is marked as a pseudogene. CDR3 size: 15 residues. CDR3 sequence: CASSKLTGDADTQYF. The CDR3, as DNA: TGTGCCAGCAGCAAACTAACAGGGGATGCAGATACGCAGTATTTT.

J is TRBJ2-1 and V is TRBV7-3, with 8 bases lining up with TRBD2. After removal of 5 bases from V and 6 bases from J, the junction contained 9 bases not matched to a gene. The V gene's germline CDR1 is SGHTA and CDR2 FQGTGA. This CDR3 comprises 15 residues. In DNA, the CDR3 is TGTGCCAGCAGCATTGGACTAGCAGCAATCAATGAGCAGTTCTTC. Its translation is CASSIGLAAINEQFF.

V and J are TRBV6-1 and TRBJ2-3; 14 nucleotides agree with TRBD2. Germline V gene sequence: CDR1 MNHNS, CDR2 SASEGT. The CDR3 loop spans 17 amino acids. Trimming at V came to 1 base and at J to 9 bases, leaving 9 bases not matched to a gene. The CDR3 DNA is TGTGCCAGCAGTGAAGAGACTAGCGGGAGGGCCGGGGGAACGCAGTATTTT. Its protein product is CASSEETSGRAGGTQYF.

This clone was observed once. The chain carries TRBV5-1 and TRBJ1-2; a possible D gene is TRBD1 (6 bases). This CDR3 has 13 residues. Germline CDR1 reads SGHRS; CDR2 reads YFSETQ. Between the trimmed V and J ends, which lost 0 bases and 6 bases, there was a span of 9 bases. The CDR3 spells CASSLEGVDGYTF. DNA of the CDR3: TGCGCCAGCAGCTTGGAGGGGGTTGATGGCTACACCTTC.

This clone was seen a handful of times. This rearrangement joins TRBV7-6 to TRBJ1-1, with no clear D. The CDR3 contains 13 residues. V gave up 5 bases and J gave up 0 bases, with 7 bases separating them. Germline-derived CDR1 and CDR2 are SGHVS and FNYEAQ. CDR3: CASSADLNTEAFF. For the CDR3, the DNA is TGTGCCAGCAGCGCCGACTTGAACACTGAAGCTTTCTTT.

Only a few counts were recorded for this clone. This chain links TRBV29-1 with TRBJ2-7, with a weak D call TRBD2 (6 bases). This CDR3 comprises 14 residues. CDR1 SQVTM and CDR2 ANQGSEA come from the germline V gene. V lost 4 bases to trimming and J lost 0 bases, with 13 bases between them. CDR3 nucleotide sequence: TGCAGCGTTGGAGGCGGGGATAGCTCCTACGAGCAGTACTTC. Translation: CSVGGGDSSYEQYF.